The text below deals with one TCR beta chain. Germline V CDR1 and CDR2: MNHEY, SVGEGT. V gave up 6 bases and J gave up 0 bases, with 11 bases separating them. The CDR3 consists of 14 residues. This sample is drawn from a study of blood T cell repertoires in COVID-19. TCRdb keeps only in-frame clones here, not all; method: immunoSEQ multiplex PCR. The data show 150,000 to 250,000 clones, approximately 84% seen once. The V call is TRBV6-2 or TRBV6-3, the J call TRBJ1-2; no firm D call. This TCR was recovered from a man between 40 and 49 years old who had recovered from COVID-19. Material for sequencing was PBMCs or T cells enriched from blood (not recorded which). The CDR3 DNA reads TGTGCCAGCAGCTTCGTTGAGGCTAACTATGGCTACACCTTC. It yields the protein CASSFVEANYGYTF.